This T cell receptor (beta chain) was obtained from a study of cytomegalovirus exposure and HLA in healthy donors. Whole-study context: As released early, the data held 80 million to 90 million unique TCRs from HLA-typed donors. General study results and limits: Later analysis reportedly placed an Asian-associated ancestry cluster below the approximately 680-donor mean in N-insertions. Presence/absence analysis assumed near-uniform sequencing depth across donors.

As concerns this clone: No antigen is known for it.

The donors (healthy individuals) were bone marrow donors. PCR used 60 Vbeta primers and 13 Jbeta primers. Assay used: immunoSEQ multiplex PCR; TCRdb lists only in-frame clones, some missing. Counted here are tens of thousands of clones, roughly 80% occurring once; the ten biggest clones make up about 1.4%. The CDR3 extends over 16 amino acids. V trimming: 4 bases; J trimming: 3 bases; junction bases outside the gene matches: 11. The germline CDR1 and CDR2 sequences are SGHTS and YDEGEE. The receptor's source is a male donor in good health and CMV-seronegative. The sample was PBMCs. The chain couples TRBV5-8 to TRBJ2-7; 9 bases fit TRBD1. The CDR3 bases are TGTGCCAGCAGCCCGCAGGGGGGACAGGGATACTACGAGCAGTACTTC. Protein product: CASSPQGGQGYYEQYF.